This T cell receptor beta chain originates from a study of siplizumab effects on memory and regulatory T cells. As concerns this clone: Its target is not known.

The CDR3 covers 13 residues. Germline lookup yields CDR1 ENHRY and CDR2 SYGVKD. V lost 4 bases to trimming and J lost 5 bases, with 11 bases between them. Profiling relied on immunoSEQ multiplex PCR, and the TCRdb table lists in-frame clones only, not all of them. In the table there are approximately 98,000 clones, 90% to 95% of which are singletons. Study-wide points: No functional test confirmed suppression by proliferating siplizumab-culture Tregs. The study found that mappable alloreactive CD4+ clones averaged 68.8% Treg-derived with siplizumab and roughly 27% in controls. Researchers could not give a naive or memory phenotype to roughly 75-96% of proliferating CD4+ or CD8+ clones. Memory T cells appeared less diverse than naive cells, which seemed to contribute substantially to alloresponse.

The chain joins TRBV10-3 to TRBJ1-2; D gene unclear. Sequencing was done on a sample of non-Treg CD4+ T cells sorted from blood. This TCR came from a human donor in good health. CDR3 region: CAISGTSYYGYTF. CDR3 coding DNA: TGTGCCATCAGTGGGACGTCCTATTATGGCTACACCTTC.